The entry below describes one T cell receptor (beta chain). Its cognate antigen is unknown. One end of the junction varies from germline; a read error may be responsible. Other DNA sequences from this sample encode an identical CDR3 as well. This sample was taken from a study of T cell responses to AZD1222 COVID-19 vaccine. Looking at the study overall: Some second doses came at about 4 weeks and others at about 12 weeks; these were pooled.

The germline gives CDR1 GTSNPN, CDR2 SVGIG (reference sequence). The CDR3 has 15 residues. Assay: immunoSEQ multiplex PCR; the TCRdb copy retains only in-frame clones and omits some. This table holds 150,000 or so clones, 80% to 95% found once. Whole-study findings and limits: Increased Spike-specific TCR breadth and depth were observed after two AZD1222 doses. Most donors were white British, females outnumbered males, and clonal diversity was possibly underestimated. Among AZD1222 vaccinees, only 5 to 7 were seropositive at baseline.

J is TRBJ2-7 and V is TRBV30, with TRBD1 as a possible D gene (9 bases). Material: peripheral blood, obtained on day 0 of AZD1222 vaccination. This receptor was taken from an adult in good health. The CDR3 bases are TGTGCCGGGACAGGGTGGGGGACTAGGGTGGACGAGCAGTATTTC. It codes for CAGTGWGTRVDEQYF. The variable domain in full, with the rest retrieved from reference TRBV30 and TRBJ2-7, is SQTIHQWPATLVQPVGSPLSLECTVEGTSNPNLYWYRQAAGRGLQLLFYSVGIGQISSEVPQNLSASRPQDRQFILSSKKLLLSDSGFYLCAGTGWGTRVDEQYFGPGTRLTVT.